This TCR beta chain was recorded in a study of tumor-infiltrating lymphocytes in primary liver carcinoma. The CDR3 has 17 amino acids. The germline gives CDR1 MNHEY, CDR2 SVGAGI. Germline trimming cut 6 bases from V and 1 base from J; bases unmatched to any gene: 10. A primer in the constant region served to generate TCR beta cDNA from 500 to 600 ng of total RNA. Researchers made the TCR beta libraries by running three nested multiplex PCR rounds with slightly modified ARM-PCR. The study ran its first two PCR rounds for around 9 cycles each, using TRBV1-TRBV30 forward primers and a C-beta reverse primer. TCRdb re-derived calls from the multiplex PCR reads in MiXCR, one entry per CDR3 protein. The sample has around 21,000 distinct CDR3 sequences, around 72% seen once. Total RNA and DNA came together from 20-30 mg of bulk tissue without cell sorting.

This clonotype was sampled from a man between 40 and 49 years old with primary liver carcinoma and hepatitis B virus infection. The rearrangement links TRBV6-5 to TRBJ2-7; TRBD2 matches at 12 bases. The sample was liver tumor tissue from sampling region 1. Subset of the sample: tumor region T1, superior pole. The CDR3 DNA reads TGTGCCAGCAGGACGTTGACTAGCGGGAGACCATCCTACGAGCAGTACTTC. Translated: CASRTLTSGRPSYEQYF.